These 9 T cell receptor beta chains were sequenced from one sample in a study of T cells in Graves' hyperthyroidism and ophthalmopathy. TCR beta CDR3 region amplification was performed from RNA transcripts. The study used the HTBI primer set for a first-round RT-PCR of the TCR CDR3. TCRdb reanalysed the multiplex PCR reads using MiXCR and keeps one entry per CDR3 protein. Of under 400,000 distinct CDR3 sequences in the sample, about 25% are singletons; the top ten hold 73%. Sequenced input: blood. These receptors were obtained from a man over 45 with Graves' hyperthyroidism.

As for this clonotype: A read error may account for a junction end that differs from germline. The rearrangement links TRBV20-1 to TRBJ2-5; the D is unclear. The germline V gene encodes CDR1 DFQATT and CDR2 SNEGSKA (reference sequence). The CDR3 totals 12 residues. CDR3 amino acids: CNAITDGETQYF. The CDR3 DNA is TGCAATGCTATTACAGACGGGGAGACCCAGTACTTC.

This clonotype was seen only a few times. The chain recombines TRBV19 with TRBJ2-6; D possibly corresponds to TRBD2 (5 bases). Germline V CDR1 and CDR2: LNHDA, SQIVND (reference sequence). The CDR3 totals 17 residues. The V end was cut by 1 base, the J end by 0 bases, with 10 bases between. The CDR3 reads CASSIGGRYSGANVLTF. DNA of the CDR3: TGTGCCAGTAGTATAGGAGGGCGGTACTCTGGGGCCAACGTCCTGACTTTC. Full variable domain (outside the CDR3, taken from reference TRBV19 and TRBJ2-6): DGGITQSPKYLFRKEGQNVTLSCEQNLNHDAMYWYRQDPGQGLRLIYYSQIVNDFQKGDIAEGYSVSREKKESFPLTVTSAQKNPTAFYLCASSIGGRYSGANVLTFGAGSRLTVL.

This clonotype was seen a handful of times. The V call is TRBV5-5, the J call TRBJ1-2, with TRBD1 as a possible D gene (6 bases). Between the trimmed V and J ends, which lost 0 bases and 6 bases, there was a span of 21 bases. CDR3 length equals 17 residues. Per the germline V gene, CDR1 is SGHKS and CDR2 is YYEKEE (reference sequence). CDR3 bases: TGTGCCAGCAGCTTGGAATCGGGGGGCGAGGGCCCCAATGGCTACACCTTC. Its protein product is CASSLESGGEGPNGYTF.

This sequence joins TRBV3-1 and TRBJ2-5; the D is unclear. This CDR3 is 9 amino acids long. Per the germline V gene, CDR1 is LGHDT and CDR2 is YNNKEL (reference sequence). Trimming removed 2 bases from V and 14 bases from J, with 6 bases in between. CDR3 DNA sequence: TGTGCCAGCAGCCAATCCATTTACTTC. It is translated as CASSQSIYF.

The chain links TRBV7-6 to TRBJ1-1, with TRBD1 identical over 11 bases. The CDR3 length is 16 residues. Germline CDR1 reads SGHVS; CDR2 reads FNYEAQ. V shed 1 base, J shed 4 bases, and the junction held 5 bases outside the gene matches. The CDR3 loop is CASSLGTGGAGTEAFF. In nucleotides, the CDR3 is TGTGCCAGCAGCTTAGGGACAGGGGGCGCCGGCACTGAAGCTTTCTTT.

V usage is TRBV19 and J usage is TRBJ2-5; 10 nucleotides align to TRBD2. This CDR3 spans 15 amino acids. Germline CDR1 reads LNHDA; CDR2 reads SQIVND (reference sequence). V shed 4 bases, J shed 1 base, and the junction held 3 bases outside the gene matches. The CDR3 is CASSTLAGGQETQYF. DNA for the CDR3: TGTGCCAGTAGTACCTTAGCGGGAGGCCAAGAGACCCAGTACTTC.

The sample holds a few counts of this clonotype. V is TRBV24-1 and J is TRBJ2-3, with 9 nucleotides matching TRBD1. CDR1 is KGHDR, CDR2 SFDVKD, per germline. CDR3 length equals 17 residues. J was trimmed by 1 base and V by 4 bases; bases with no gene match: 8. The CDR3 here is CATSDPGTGIGTDTQYF. In DNA form, the CDR3 reads TGTGCCACCAGTGACCCAGGGACAGGGATCGGCACAGATACGCAGTATTTT.

The chain has TRBV5-1 and TRBJ2-3; D uncertain. Between the trimmed V and J ends, which lost 3 bases and 6 bases, there was a span of 23 bases. The CDR3 has 17 residues. Germline CDR1 and CDR2: SGHRS and YFSETQ. CDR3 amino acids: CASSYSDLGVGVDTQYF. The CDR3 DNA is TGCGCCAGCAGCTACTCTGACTTAGGAGTAGGAGTGGATACGCAGTATTTT.

The rearrangement joins TRBV20-1 to TRBJ2-7; the D is unclear. V gave up 0 bases and J gave up 0 bases, with 15 bases separating them. The germline gives CDR1 DFQATT, CDR2 SNEGSKA (reference sequence). The CDR3 is 16 amino acids. CDR3 amino acids: CSARDPTGLYSYEQYF. CDR3 sequence (DNA): TGCAGTGCTAGAGACCCCACGGGTCTTTACTCCTACGAGCAGTACTTC.